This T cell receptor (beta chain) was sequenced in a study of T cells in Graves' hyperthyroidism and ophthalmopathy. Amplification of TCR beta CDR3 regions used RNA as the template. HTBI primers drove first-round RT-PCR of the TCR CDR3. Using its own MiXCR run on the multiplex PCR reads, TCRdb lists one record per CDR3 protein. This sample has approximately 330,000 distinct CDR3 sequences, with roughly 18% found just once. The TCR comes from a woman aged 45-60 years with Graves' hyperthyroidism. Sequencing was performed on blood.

CDR3 sequence reads: CASSVEPGDRDSPLHF. The CDR3 DNA is TGTGCCAGCAGCGTAGAGCCGGGGGATCGGGATTCACCCCTCCACTTT. The rearrangement joins TRBV9 to TRBJ1-6, with D tentatively TRBD1 (5 bases). The V and J ends lost 0 bases and 8 bases respectively, with 15 bases between them. This CDR3 spans 16 amino acids. The germline CDR1 and CDR2 sequences are SGDLS and YYNGEE.